The entry below gives a single T cell receptor beta chain sequence along with its context. In the authors' workflow: By means of reference gene primer amplification, nucleated cell counts were estimated. The protocol was immunoSEQ multiplex PCR, while the TCRdb copy is restricted to in-frame clones and leaves out a portion. That table supplies the V and J calls and clone size; D and trimming were determined from the DNA. Altogether fewer than 200,000 clones are present, about four fifths being singletons, with the ten largest covering roughly 7.1%. With 10 bases clipped from V and 6 bases from J, the junction kept 6 bases outside the gene matches. This CDR3 contains 13 residues. CDR1 LNHDA and CDR2 SQIVND come from the germline V gene (reference sequence). The entry originates in a study of blood T cell repertoires in COVID-19. About the research overall: From the United States, Italy and Spain came samples of acute and convalescent COVID-19. PBMCs, B-cell-depleted T cells, or T cells provided the cDNA or gDNA that made up the material.

The chain carries TRBV19 and TRBJ2-2, with 9 bases that match TRBD1. This TCR was sampled from a man aged 35 to 55 who had recovered from COVID-19. The specimen sequenced was peripheral blood. In DNA form, the CDR3 reads TGTGCCACTAGGACAGGGGTGGCCGGGGAGCTGTTTTTT. Protein sequence: CATRTGVAGELFF.